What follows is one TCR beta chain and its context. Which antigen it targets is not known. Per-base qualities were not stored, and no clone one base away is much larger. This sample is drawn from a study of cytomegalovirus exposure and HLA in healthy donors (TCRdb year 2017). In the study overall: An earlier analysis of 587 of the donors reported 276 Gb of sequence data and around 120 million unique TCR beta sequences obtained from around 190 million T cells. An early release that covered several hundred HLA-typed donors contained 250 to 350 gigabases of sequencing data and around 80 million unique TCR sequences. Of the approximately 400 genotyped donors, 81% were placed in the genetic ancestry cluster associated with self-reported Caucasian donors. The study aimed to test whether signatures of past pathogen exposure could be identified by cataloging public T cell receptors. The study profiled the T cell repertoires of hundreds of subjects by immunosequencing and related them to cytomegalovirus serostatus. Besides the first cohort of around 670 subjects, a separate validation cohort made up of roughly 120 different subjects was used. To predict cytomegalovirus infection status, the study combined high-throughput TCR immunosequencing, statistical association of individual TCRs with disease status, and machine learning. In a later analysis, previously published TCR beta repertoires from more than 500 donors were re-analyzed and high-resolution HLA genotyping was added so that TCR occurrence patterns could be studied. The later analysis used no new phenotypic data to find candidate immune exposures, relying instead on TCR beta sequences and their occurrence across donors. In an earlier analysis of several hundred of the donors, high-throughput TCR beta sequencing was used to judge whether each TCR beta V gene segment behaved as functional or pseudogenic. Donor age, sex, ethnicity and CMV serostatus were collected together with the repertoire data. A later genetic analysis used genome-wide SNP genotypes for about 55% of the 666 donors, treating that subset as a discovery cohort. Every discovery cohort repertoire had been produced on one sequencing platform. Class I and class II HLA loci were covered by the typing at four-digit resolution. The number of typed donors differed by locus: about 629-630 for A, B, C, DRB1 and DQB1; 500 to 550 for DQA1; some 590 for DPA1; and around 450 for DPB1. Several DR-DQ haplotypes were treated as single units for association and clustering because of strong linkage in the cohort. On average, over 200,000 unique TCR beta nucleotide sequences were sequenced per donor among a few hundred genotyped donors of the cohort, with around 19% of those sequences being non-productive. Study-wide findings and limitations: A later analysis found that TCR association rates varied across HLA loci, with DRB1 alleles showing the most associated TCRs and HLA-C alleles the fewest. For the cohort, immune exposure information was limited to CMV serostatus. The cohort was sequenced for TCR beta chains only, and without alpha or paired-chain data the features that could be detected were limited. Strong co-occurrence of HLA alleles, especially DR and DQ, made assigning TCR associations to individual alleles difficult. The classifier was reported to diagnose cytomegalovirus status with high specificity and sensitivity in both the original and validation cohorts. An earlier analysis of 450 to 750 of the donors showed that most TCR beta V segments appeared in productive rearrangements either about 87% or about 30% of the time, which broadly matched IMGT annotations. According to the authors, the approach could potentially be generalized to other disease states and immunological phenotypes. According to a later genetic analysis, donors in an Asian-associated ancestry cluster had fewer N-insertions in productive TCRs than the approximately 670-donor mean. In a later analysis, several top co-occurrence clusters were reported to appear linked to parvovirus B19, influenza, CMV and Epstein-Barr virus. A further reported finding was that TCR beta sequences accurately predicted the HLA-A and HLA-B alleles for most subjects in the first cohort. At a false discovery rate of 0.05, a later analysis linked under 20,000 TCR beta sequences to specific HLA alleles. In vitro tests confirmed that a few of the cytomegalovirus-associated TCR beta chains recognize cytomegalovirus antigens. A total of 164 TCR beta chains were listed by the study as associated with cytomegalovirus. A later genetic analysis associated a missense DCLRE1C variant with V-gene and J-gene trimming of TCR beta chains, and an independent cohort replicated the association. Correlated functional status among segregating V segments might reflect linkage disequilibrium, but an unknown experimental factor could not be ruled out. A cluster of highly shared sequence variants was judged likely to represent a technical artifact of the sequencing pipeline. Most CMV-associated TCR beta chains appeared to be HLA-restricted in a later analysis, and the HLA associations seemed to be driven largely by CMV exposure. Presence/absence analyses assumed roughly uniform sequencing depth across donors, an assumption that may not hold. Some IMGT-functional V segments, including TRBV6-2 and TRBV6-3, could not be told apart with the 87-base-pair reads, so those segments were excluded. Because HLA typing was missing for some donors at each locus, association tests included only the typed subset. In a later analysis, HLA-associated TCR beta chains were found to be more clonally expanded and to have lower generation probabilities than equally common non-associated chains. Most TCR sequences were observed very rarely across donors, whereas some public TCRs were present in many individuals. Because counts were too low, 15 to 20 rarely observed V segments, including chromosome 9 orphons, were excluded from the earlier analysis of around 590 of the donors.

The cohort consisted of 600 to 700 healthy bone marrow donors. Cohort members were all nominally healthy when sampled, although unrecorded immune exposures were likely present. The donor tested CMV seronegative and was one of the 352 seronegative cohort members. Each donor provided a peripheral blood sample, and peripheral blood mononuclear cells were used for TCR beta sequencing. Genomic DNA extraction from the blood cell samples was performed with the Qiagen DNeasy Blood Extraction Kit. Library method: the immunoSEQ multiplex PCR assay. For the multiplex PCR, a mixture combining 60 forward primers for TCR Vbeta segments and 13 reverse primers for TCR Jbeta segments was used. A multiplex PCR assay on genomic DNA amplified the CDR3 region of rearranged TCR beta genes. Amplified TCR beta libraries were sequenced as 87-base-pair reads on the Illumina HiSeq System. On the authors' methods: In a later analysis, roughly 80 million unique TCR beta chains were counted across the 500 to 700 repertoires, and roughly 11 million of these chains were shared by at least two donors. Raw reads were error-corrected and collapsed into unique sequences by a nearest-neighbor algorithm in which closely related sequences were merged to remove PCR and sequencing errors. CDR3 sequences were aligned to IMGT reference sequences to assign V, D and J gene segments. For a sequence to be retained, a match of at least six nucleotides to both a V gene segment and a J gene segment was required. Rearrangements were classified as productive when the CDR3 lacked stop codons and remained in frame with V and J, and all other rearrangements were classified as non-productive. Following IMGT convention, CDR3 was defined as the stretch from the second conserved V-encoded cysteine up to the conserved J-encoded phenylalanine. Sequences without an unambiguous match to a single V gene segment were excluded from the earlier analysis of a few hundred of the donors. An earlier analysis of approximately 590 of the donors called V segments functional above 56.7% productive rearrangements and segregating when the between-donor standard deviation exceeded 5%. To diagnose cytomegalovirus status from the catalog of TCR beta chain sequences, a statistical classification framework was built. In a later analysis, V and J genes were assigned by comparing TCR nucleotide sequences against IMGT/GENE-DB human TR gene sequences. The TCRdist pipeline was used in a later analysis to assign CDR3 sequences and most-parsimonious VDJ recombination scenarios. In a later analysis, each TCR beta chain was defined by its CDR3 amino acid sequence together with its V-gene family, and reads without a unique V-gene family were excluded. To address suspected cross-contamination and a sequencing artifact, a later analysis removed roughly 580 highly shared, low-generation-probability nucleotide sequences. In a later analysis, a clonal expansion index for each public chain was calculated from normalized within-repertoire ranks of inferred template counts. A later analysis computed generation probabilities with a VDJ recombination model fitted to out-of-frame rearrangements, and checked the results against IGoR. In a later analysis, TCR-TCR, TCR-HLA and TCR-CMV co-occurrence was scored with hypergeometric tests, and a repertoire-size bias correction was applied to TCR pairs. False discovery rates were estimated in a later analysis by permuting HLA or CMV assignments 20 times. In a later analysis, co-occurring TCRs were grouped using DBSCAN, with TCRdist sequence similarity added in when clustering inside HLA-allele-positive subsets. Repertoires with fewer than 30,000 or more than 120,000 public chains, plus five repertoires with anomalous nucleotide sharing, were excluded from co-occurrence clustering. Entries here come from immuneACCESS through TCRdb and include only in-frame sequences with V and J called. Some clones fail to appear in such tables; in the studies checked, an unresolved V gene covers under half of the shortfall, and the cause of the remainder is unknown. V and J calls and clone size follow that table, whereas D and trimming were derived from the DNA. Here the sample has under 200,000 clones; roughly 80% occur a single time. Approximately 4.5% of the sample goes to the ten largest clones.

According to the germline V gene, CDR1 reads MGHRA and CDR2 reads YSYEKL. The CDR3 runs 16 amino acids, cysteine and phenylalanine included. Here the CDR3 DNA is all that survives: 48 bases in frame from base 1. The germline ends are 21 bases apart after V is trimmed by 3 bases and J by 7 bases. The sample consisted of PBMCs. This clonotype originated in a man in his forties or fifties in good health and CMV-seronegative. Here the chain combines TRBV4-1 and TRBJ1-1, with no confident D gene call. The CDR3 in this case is CASSHGLGAGALEAFF. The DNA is TGCGCCAGCAGCCATGGCCTGGGCGCGGGAGCCCTTGAAGCTTTCTTT.